This entry features one T cell receptor beta chain sequence. The data are from a study of early T cells in non-severe SARS-CoV-2 infection. Each single cDNA molecule received a unique molecular identifier. MiXCR was run by TCRdb on the 5' RACE reads, yielding one entry per CDR3 protein. The profile shows almost 85,000 distinct CDR3 sequences, about 12% of them singletons. From germline, CDR1 is SGHNT and CDR2 YENEEA. V was clipped by 5 bases and J by 6 bases; unmatched bases: 10. This CDR3 region has 14 residues. Specimen: whole blood. The chain has TRBV11-3 and TRBJ2-7, with 7 bases lining up with TRBD1. This TCR was sampled from an adult who was a healthcare worker with PCR-confirmed SARS-CoV-2 infection or an uninfected control (not recorded which). DNA for the CDR3: TGTGCCAGCAGCCCTCGACAGGGTCCAGTCGAGCAGTACTTC. Translating it yields CASSPRQGPVEQYF.